This T cell receptor (beta chain) was observed in a study of blood T cell repertoires in COVID-19. Study summary: Donors in the United States, Italy and Spain gave samples during acute or convalescent COVID-19. Nucleic acid was either cDNA or gDNA, and it came from T cells, B-cell-depleted T cells, or PBMCs.

Assay used: immunoSEQ multiplex PCR; TCRdb lists only in-frame clones, some missing. The sample includes approximately 260,000 clones, approximately 85% of them seen just once. The CDR3 spans 15 residues. V was clipped by 6 bases and J by 4 bases, with 18 bases between them. Germline-derived CDR1 and CDR2 are LGHNA and YNFKEQ. This clonotype was sampled from a woman in her seventies with acute or convalescent COVID-19. This sequence joins TRBV4-2 and TRBJ1-2; tentatively, D is TRBD1 (6 bases). The specimen was peripheral blood. The CDR3 spells CASRPGGGASYGYTF. CDR3 coding DNA: TGTGCCAGCAGGCCCGGTGGGGGCGCTAGCTATGGCTACACCTTC.